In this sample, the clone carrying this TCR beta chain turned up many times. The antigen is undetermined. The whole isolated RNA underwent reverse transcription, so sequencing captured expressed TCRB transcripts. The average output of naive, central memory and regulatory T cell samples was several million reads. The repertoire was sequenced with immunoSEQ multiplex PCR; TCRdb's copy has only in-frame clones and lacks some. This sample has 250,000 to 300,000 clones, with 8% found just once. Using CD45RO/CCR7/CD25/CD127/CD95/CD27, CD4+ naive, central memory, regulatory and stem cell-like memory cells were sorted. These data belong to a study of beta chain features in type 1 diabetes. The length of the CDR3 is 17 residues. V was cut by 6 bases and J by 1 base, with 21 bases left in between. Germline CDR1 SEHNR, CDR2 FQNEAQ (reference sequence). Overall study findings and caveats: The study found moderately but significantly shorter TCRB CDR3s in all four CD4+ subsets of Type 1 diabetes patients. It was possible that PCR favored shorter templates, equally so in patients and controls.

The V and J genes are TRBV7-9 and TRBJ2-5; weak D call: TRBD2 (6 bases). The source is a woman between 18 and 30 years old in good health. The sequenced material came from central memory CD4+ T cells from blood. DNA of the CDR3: TGTGCCAGCAGAGATTCTCCCGTGGGGGGAGCCCAAGAGACCCAGTACTTC. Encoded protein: CASRDSPVGGAQETQYF.